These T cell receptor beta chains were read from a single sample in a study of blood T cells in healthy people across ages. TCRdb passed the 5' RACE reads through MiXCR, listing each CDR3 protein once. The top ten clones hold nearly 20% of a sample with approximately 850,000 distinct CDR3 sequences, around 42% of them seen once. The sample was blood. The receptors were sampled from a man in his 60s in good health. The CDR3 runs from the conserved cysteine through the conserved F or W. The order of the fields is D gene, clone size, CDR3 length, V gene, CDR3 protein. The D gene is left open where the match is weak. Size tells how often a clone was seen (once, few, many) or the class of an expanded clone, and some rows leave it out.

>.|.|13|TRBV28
CASSTGISYGYTF
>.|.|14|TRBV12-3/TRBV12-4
CASSFTGDNYGYTF
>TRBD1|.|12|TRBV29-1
CSVGDRVGGYTF
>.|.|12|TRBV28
CASSTRQVGQFF
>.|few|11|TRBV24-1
CATSHGDEQFF
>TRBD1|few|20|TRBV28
CASSYDPRDSRHPGPYGYTF
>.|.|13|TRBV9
CASSVATGQPQHF
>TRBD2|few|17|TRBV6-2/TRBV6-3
CASSGLAGAYSYNEQFF
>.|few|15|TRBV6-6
CASRPDPAGANVLTF
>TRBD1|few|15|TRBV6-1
CASSVWDRGEYEQYF
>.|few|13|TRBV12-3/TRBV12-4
CASTLSGAHEQYF
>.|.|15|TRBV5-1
CASSFGGGLNYGYTF
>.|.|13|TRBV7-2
CASSITRNTEAFF
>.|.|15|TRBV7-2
CASSQTGTRVETQYF
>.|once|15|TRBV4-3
CASSPTSGGYNEQLF
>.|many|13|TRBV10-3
CAITSRDSNEQYF
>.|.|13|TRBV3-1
CASSQEEGARQYF
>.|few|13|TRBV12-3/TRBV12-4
CASSDLFNTEAFF
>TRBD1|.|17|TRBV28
CASSSPGQASNTGELFF
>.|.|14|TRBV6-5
CASSYAMLVETQYF
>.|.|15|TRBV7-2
CASSLARRRQETQYF
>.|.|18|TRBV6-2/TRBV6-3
CASSPTPWTGGVTGELFF
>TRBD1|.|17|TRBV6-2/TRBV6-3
CASSDRTGNLVDSPLHF
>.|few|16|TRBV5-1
CASSLLTRGASYEQYF
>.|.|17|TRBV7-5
CISVPEANPRGGEAQYF
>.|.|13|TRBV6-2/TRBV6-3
CASSYGALYGYTF
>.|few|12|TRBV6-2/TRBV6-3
CASRNGPYEQYF
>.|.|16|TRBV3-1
CASSPPGGVYSYEQYF
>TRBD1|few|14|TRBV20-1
CSAIPQDRGIEQYF
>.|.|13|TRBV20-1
CSAIRAGLDTQYF
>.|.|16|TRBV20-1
CSAAPGVRDPTDAQYF
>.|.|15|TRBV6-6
CASSYAGDTTYEQYF
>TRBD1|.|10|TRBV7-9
CALGGSEQYF
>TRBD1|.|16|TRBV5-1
CASSQNRGRGTDTQYF
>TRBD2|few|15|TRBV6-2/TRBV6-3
CASSYISGSYNEQFF
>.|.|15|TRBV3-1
CASSPEFPRPDEQYF
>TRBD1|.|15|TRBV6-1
CASSEGGTGRETQYF
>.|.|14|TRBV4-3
CASSQSQGVEKLFF
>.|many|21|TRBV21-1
CASSLPGGRRTLGFANTEAFF
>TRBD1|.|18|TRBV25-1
CASSDPINGAGGPFEQYF
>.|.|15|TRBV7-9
CASSRQGTTDEKLFF